Presented here are 8 T cell receptor beta chains from one specimen sequenced in a study of blood T cell repertoires in COVID-19. Produced via immunoSEQ multiplex PCR; TCRdb's table is partial and in-frame only. The sample lists around 380,000 clones, about 89% seen once, with 1% to 1.5% in the top ten. What was sequenced was PBMCs or T cells enriched from blood (not recorded which). The receptors were sampled from a man in his thirties or forties who had recovered from COVID-19.

The J gene is TRBJ1-5, the V gene TRBV19; TRBD1 aligns across 8 bases. Germline loops: CDR1 LNHDA, CDR2 SQIVND (reference sequence). This CDR3 is 15 amino acids long. Trimming removed 3 bases from V and 6 bases from J; junction bases left unmatched: 7. The CDR3 DNA is TGTGCCAGTAGTATCGGACAGGGCGGATTTCAGCCCCAGCATTTT. This gives the protein CASSIGQGGFQPQHF.

This clone came up once. The gene calls are TRBV7-9 and TRBJ1-2, with 8 nucleotides matching TRBD1. The junction had 7 bases not matched to a gene; V was cut back by 2 bases and J by 5 bases. This CDR3 has 15 amino acids. Looked up from germline, CDR1 is SEHNR and CDR2 is FQNEAQ (reference sequence). CDR3 DNA sequence: TGTGCCAGCAGCTTAAAGGGAACAGGGGGGTATGGCTACACCTTC. Translating it yields CASSLKGTGGYGYTF.

The genes are TRBV19 and TRBJ1-5, with D uncertain. Germline lookup yields CDR1 LNHDA and CDR2 SQIVND (reference sequence). Deletions cut 7 bases from V and 1 base from J, with 11 bases between. This CDR3 is built from 14 residues. CDR3 coding DNA: TGTGCCAGTATCGATGCGAACAGCAATCAGCCCCAGCATTTT. It specifies CASIDANSNQPQHF.

The CDR3 reads CASEEFGELFF. The CDR3 DNA reads TGTGCCAGCGAGGAGTTCGGGGAGCTGTTTTTT. This rearrangement joins TRBV2 to TRBJ2-2, with no clear D. V was cut by 8 bases and J by 7 bases, with 8 bases left in between. The CDR3 spans 11 residues. CDR1 is SNHLY and CDR2 is FYNNEI in the germline V gene.

This chain links TRBV4-1 with TRBJ1-4; TRBD1 matches at 7 bases. Per germline, CDR1 MGHRA and CDR2 YSYEKL. The CDR3 totals 15 residues. The V and J ends lost 2 bases and 8 bases, in that order; junction bases with no gene match: 8. CDR3 region: CASSQSGQVWEKLFF. The CDR3 nucleotides read TGCGCCAGCAGCCAATCCGGACAGGTGTGGGAAAAACTGTTTTTT.

V is TRBV12-5 and J is TRBJ2-7; 7 nucleotides match TRBD2. The J segment lost 4 bases and the V segment lost 0 bases, leaving 6 bases of the junction unmatched. This CDR3 comprises 15 residues. The germline CDR1 and CDR2 sequences are LGHNT and FRNRAP. The CDR3 DNA reads TGTGCTAGTGGTTTGGTACGGGGAGGGGAGTACGAGCAGTACTTC. As protein: CASGLVRGGEYEQYF.

V and J are TRBV4-1 and TRBJ1-3; D call uncertain. This CDR3 comprises 16 residues. V lost 2 bases to trimming and J lost 0 bases, with 11 bases between them. Germline CDR1 and CDR2: MGHRA and YSYEKL. The CDR3 loop is CASSQTNAYSGNTIYF. CDR3 DNA: TGCGCCAGCAGCCAAACAAACGCTTACTCTGGAAACACCATATATTTT.

This rearrangement joins TRBV7-2 to TRBJ1-1; 9 positions match TRBD1. Germline V gives CDR1 SGHTA, CDR2 FQGNSA. The length of the CDR3 is 15 residues. Trimming cost V 0 bases and J 5 bases; bases outside gene matches: 4. The CDR3 bases are TGTGCCAGCAGCTTAGCACAGGGGGCTTGGACTGAAGCTTTCTTT. It specifies CASSLAQGAWTEAFF.